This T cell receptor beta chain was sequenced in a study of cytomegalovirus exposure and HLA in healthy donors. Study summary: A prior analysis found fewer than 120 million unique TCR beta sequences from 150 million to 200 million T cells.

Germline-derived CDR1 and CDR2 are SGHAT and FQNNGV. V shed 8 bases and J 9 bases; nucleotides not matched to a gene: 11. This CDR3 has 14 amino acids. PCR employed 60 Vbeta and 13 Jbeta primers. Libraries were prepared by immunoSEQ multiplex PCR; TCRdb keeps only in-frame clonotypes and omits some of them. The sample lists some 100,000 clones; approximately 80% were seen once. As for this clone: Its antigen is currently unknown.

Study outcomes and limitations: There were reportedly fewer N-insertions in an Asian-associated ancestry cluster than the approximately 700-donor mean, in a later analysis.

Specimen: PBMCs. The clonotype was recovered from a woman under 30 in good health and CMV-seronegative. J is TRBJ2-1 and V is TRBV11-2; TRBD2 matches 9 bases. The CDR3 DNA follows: TGTGCCAGCCAGCGGGGGGTCATGCGGGGTGAGCAGTTCTTC. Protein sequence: CASQRGVMRGEQFF.